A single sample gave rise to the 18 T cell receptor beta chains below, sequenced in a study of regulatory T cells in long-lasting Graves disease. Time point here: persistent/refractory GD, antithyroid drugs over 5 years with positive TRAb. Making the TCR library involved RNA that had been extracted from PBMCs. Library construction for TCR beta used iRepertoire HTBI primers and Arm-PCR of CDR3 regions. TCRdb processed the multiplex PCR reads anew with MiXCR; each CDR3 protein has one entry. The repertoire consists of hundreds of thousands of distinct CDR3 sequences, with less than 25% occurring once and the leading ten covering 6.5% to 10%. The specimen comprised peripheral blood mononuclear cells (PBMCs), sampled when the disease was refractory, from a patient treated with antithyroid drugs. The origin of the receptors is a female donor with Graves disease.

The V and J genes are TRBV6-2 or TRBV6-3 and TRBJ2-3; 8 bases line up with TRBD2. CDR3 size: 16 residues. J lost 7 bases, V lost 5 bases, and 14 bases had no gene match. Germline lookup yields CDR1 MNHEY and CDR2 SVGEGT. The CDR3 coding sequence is TGTGCCAGCAGTGGAACCAGCGGGAGTGTTTTAAATACGCAGTATTTT. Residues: CASSGTSGSVLNTQYF.

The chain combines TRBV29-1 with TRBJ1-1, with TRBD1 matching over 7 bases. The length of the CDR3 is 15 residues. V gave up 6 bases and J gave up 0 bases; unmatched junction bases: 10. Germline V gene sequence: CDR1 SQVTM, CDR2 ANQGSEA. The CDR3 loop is CSVKRRGQLNTEAFF. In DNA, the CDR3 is TGCAGCGTCAAAAGAAGGGGGCAGTTGAACACTGAAGCTTTCTTT.

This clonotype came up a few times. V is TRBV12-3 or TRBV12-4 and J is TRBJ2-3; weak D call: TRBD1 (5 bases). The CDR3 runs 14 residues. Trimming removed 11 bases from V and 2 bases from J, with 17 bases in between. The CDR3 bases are TGTGCCGCAGGGCACTTAGGGGACACAGATACGCAGTATTTT. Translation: CAAGHLGDTDTQYF.

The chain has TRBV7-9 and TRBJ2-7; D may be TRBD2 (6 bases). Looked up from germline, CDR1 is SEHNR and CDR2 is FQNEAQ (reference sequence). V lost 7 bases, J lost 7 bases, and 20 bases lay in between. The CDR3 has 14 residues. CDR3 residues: CASNHPRRAGEQYF. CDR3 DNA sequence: TGTGCCAGCAACCACCCGAGGAGGGCCGGGGAGCAGTACTTC.

CDR3 protein: CSVEGNSGSLDEQFF. The CDR3 DNA sequence: TGCAGCGTTGAAGGTAATAGCGGGAGTTTGGATGAGCAGTTCTTC. J is TRBJ2-1 and V is TRBV29-1, with TRBD2 identical over 9 bases. Germline values: CDR1 SQVTM, CDR2 ANQGSEA. CDR3 size: 15 residues. V lost 1 base to trimming and J lost 8 bases; unmatched junction nucleotides: 9.

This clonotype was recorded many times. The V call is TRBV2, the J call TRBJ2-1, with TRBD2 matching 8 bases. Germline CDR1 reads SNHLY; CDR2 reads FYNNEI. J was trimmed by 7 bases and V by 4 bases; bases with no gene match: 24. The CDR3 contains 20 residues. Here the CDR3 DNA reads TGTGCCAGCAGTGGGCCGGGGGGGAAGATGAGAGATAATACCTGGAATGAGCAGTTCTTC. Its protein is CASSGPGGKMRDNTWNEQFF. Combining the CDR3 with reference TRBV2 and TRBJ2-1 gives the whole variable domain EPEVTQTPSHQVTQMGQEVILRCVPISNHLYFYWYRQILGQKVEFLVSFYNNEISEKSEIFDDQFSVERPDGSNFTLKIRSTKLEDSAMYFCASSGPGGKMRDNTWNEQFFGPGTRLTVL.

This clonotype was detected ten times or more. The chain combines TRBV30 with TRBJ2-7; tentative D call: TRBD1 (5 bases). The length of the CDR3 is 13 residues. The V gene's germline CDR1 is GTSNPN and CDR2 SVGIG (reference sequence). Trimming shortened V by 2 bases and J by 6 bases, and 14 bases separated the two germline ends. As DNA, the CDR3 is TGTGCCTGGAGTCCGATCACAACAGGCGAGCAGTACTTC. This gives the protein CAWSPITTGEQYF.

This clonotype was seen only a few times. CDR3 sequence reads: CATVRGREYQETQYF. CDR3 in DNA: TGTGCCACCGTTCGGGGGAGGGAGTACCAAGAGACCCAGTACTTC. The V gene is TRBV28, the J gene TRBJ2-5; TRBD2 agrees at 7 bases. Germline V lookup: CDR1 MDHEN, CDR2 SYDVKM. The CDR3 covers 15 residues. Trimming took 10 bases from V and 0 from J; bases not matched to a gene: 11.

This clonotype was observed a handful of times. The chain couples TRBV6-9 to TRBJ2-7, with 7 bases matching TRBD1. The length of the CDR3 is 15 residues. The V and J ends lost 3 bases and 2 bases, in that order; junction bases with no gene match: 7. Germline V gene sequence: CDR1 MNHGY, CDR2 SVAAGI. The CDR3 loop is CASSYPGQKAYEQYF. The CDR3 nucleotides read TGTGCCAGCAGTTACCCGGGACAGAAAGCCTACGAGCAGTACTTC.

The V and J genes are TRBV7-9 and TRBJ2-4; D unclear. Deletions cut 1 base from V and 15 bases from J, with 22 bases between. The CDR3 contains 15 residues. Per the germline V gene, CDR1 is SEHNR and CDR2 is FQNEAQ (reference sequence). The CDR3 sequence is CASSLDFFSPSPPYF. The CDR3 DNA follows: TGTGCCAGCAGCTTAGATTTCTTTTCGCCCTCCCCCCCGTACTTC. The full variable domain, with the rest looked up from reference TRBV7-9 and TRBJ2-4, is DTGVSQNPRHKITKRGQNVTFRCDPISEHNRLYWYRQTLGQGPEFLTYFQNEAQLEKSRLLSDRFSAERPKGSFSTLEIQRTEQGDSAMYLCASSLDFFSPSPPYFGAGTRLSVL.

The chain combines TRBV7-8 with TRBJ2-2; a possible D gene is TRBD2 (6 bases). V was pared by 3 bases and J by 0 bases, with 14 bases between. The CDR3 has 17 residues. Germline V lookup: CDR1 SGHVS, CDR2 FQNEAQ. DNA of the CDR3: TGTGCCAGCAGCTTCAGAGTGCGGAGGGCGAACACCGGGGAGCTGTTTTTT. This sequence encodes CASSFRVRRANTGELFF.

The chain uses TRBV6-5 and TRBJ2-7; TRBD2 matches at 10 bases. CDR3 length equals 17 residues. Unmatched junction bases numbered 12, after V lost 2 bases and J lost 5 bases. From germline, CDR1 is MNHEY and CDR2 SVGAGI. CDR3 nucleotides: TGTGCCAGCAGTTACCGGCTAGCGGGAGATTTCAGGGACGAGCAGTACTTC. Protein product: CASSYRLAGDFRDEQYF.

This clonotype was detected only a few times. This CDR3 reads CASSESSSYNSPLHF. Here the CDR3 DNA reads TGTGCCAGTAGTGAAAGCAGCTCCTATAATTCACCCCTCCACTTT. This chain joins TRBV19 and TRBJ1-6; unclear D gene. The CDR3 runs to 15 residues. Germline assignment: CDR1 LNHDA and CDR2 SQIVND (reference sequence). V lost 5 bases to trimming and J lost 0 bases, with 8 bases between them.

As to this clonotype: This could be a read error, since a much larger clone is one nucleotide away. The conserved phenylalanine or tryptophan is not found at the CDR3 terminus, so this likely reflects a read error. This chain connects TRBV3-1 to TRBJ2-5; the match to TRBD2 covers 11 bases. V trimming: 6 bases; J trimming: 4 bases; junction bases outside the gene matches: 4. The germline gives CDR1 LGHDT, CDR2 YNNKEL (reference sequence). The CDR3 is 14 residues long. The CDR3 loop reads CASRTSGIRETQYL. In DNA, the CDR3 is TGTGCCAGCAGGACTAGCGGGATTAGAGAGACCCAGTACCTC.

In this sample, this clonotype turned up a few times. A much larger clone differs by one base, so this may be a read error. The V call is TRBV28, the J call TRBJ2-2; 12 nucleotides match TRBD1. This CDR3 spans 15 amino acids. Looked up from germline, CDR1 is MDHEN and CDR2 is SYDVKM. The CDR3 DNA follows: TGTGCCAGCGGGGACAGGGGGCAAAGAACCGGGGAGCCGTTTTTT. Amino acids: CASGDRGQRTGEPFF.

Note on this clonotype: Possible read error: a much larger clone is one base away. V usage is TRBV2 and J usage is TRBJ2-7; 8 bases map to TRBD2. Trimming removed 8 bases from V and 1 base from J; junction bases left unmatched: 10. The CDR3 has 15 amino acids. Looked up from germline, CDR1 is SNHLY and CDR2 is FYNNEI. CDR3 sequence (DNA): TGTGCCAGCGGGTCACTAGCGGAGGGGTCCTACGAGCAGTACTTC. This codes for CASGSLAEGSYEQYF.

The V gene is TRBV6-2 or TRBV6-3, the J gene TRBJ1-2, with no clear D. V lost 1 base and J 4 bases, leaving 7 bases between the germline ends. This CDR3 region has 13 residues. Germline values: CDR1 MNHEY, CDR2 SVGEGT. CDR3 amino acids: CASSYYQAYGYTF. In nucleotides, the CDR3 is TGTGCCAGCAGTTACTATCAGGCCTATGGCTACACCTTC.

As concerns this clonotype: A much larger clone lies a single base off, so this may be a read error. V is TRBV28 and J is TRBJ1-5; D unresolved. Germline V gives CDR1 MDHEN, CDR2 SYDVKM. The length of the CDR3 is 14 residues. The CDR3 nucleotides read TGTGCCGGCAGTCGCAGGAGGATCAATCAGCCCCAGCATTTT. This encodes CAGSRRRINQPQHF.